This T cell receptor beta chain came from a study of OX40 agonist ivuxolimab in advanced cancers. At the level of the study: Averaging roughly 60 years in age, with a range of about 20 to 90, the cohort was 80% to 90% male. Participants could have had prior anti-PD-1, anti-PD-L1 or anti-CTLA-4 therapy, and roughly 40% had some.

Comments on this clone: What it recognizes is unknown.

V gave up 5 bases and J gave up 0 bases, with 19 bases separating them. Per the germline V gene, CDR1 is SGHAT and CDR2 is FQNNGV. The CDR3 is 17 residues long. Study findings and constraints: CD8+ T cells showed, on average, more clonal expansion than CD4+ cells. The expanded peripheral T cells' antigen specificity was not determined.

The repertoire was sequenced with immunoSEQ multiplex PCR; TCRdb's copy has only in-frame clones and lacks some. Of 34,000 or so clones in the sample, just over 90% were seen once. The chain employs TRBV11-2 and TRBJ1-1; no definite D call. The material sequenced was CD4+ or CD8+ T cells sorted from blood, taken in a trial of the OX40 agonist ivuxolimab. This TCR came from an adult with an advanced solid tumor such as melanoma, head and neck, liver or kidney cancer. The CDR3 DNA reads TGTGCCAGCAGCCTAGGATCCTCCGGGCCCATGAACACTGAAGCTTTCTTT. It specifies CASSLGSSGPMNTEAFF.